The following is a T cell receptor (beta chain) sequence with its context. These data are taken from a study of cytomegalovirus exposure and HLA in healthy donors. Study in general: An early release of data contained 70 million to 95 million unique TCRs, which came from HLA-typed donors.

Germline CDR1 is MNHNS and CDR2 is SASEGT. The trim removed 8 bases at V and 3 bases at J, leaving 6 bases unmatched. CDR3 length equals 15 residues. PCR amplification relied on 60 Vbeta primers (plus 13 Jbeta primers). Method: immunoSEQ multiplex PCR; TCRdb's copy keeps in-frame clones and lacks some. The repertoire holds about 160,000 clones, with over 65% as singletons. The rearrangement links TRBV6-1 to TRBJ1-3; 11 positions match TRBD1. This clonotype originated in a man aged 35 to 55 in good health and CMV-seropositive. Sequencing was done on a sample of PBMCs. CDR3 region: CASVGQGAIGNTIYF. The CDR3 region has the DNA TGTGCCAGCGTTGGACAGGGGGCTATTGGAAACACCATATATTTT.